Described below is a single TCR beta chain sequence and its context. This sample is part of a study of blood T cell repertoires in COVID-19. Across the study: Samples representing acute and convalescent COVID-19 were sourced from the United States, Italy and Spain. Sources were T cells, B-cell-depleted T cells, or PBMCs; the material itself was cDNA or gDNA.

Methods used by the authors: The assay estimated nucleated cells by amplifying reference gene primers. Generated by immunoSEQ multiplex PCR, the TCRdb table keeps only in-frame clones and is missing some. V and J calls and clone size follow that table, whereas D and trimming were derived from the DNA. The sample has 35,000 to 55,000 clones, over 70% seen once. Sequences were obtained from peripheral blood. The clonotype originates from a human donor in a cohort sampled during active COVID-19.

Written as DNA, the CDR3 is TGTGCCAGCTCACCACTCACCGGGGGGTCTGAGCAGTTCTTC. Translated: CASSPLTGGSEQFF. V gene TRBV18 combines with J gene TRBJ2-1; TRBD2 aligns across 7 bases. The CDR3 has 14 amino acids. Germline values: CDR1 KGHSH, CDR2 LQKENI. V dropped 1 base and J dropped 9; count of bases not matched to a gene: 6. Combining the CDR3 with reference TRBV18 and TRBJ2-1 gives the whole variable domain NAGVMQNPRHLVRRRGQEARLRCSPMKGHSHVYWYRQLPEEGLKFMVYLQKENIIDESGMPKERFSAEFPKEGPSILRIQQVVRGDSAAYFCASSPLTGGSEQFFGPGTRLTVL.